The next 31 T cell receptor beta chains were all read from a single sample in a study of T cells in Graves' hyperthyroidism and ophthalmopathy. Amplification of TCR beta CDR3 regions was performed using RNA transcripts as template. The HTBI set primed first-round TCR CDR3 RT-PCR. TCRdb processed the multiplex PCR reads anew with MiXCR; each CDR3 protein has one entry. The top ten hold around 7.5% of the sample, which has approximately 590,000 distinct CDR3 sequences, roughly 14% seen once. The sample comprised blood. The receptors come from a woman in her thirties with Graves' hyperthyroidism.

V and J are TRBV20-1 and TRBJ2-4; D is tentatively TRBD1 or TRBD2 (5 bases each). V lost 3 bases and J lost 4, with 10 bases in between. CDR3 length: 13 amino acids. The germline V gene encodes CDR1 DFQATT and CDR2 SNEGSKA (reference sequence). CDR3 bases: TGCAGTGCTAGTGGGACGGATAAAAACATTCAGTACTTC. Its protein product is CSASGTDKNIQYF.

V and J are TRBV6-1 and TRBJ1-5, with 7 bases aligning to TRBD1. Germline CDR1 is MNHNS and CDR2 is SASEGT. The CDR3 extends over 15 amino acids. V was clipped by 3 bases and J by 1 base; unmatched bases: 3. CDR3 sequence (DNA): TGTGCCAGCAGTGATACAGGGGACAGCAATCAGCCCCAGCATTTT. Translation gives CASSDTGDSNQPQHF.

There are a few counts of this clonotype. The chain carries TRBV11-2 and TRBJ1-2, with D maybe TRBD1 (6 bases). Trimming left V 5 bases short and J 7 bases short, with 14 bases between. The CDR3 length is 13 residues. The germline V gene has CDR1 SGHAT and CDR2 FQNNGV. The CDR3 is CASSPPGTSGYTF. CDR3 sequence (DNA): TGTGCCAGCAGCCCTCCCGGGACATCTGGCTACACCTTC. Complete variable domain (other parts from reference TRBV11-2 and TRBJ1-2): EAGVAQSPRYKIIEKRQSVAFWCNPISGHATLYWYQQILGQGPKLLIQFQNNGVVDDSQLPKDRFSAERLKGVDSTLKIQPAKLEDSAVYLCASSPPGTSGYTFGSGTRLTVV.

This clonotype was seen a few times. This rearrangement joins TRBV30 to TRBJ2-7, with a weak D call TRBD1 (5 bases). There are 12 residues in the CDR3. The germline CDR1 and CDR2 sequences are GTSNPN and SVGIG (reference sequence). Trimming cost V 8 bases and J 3 bases, with 14 bases left between them. CDR3 sequence reads: CARLDMNYEQYF. CDR3 sequence (DNA): TGTGCCCGGCTGGACATGAACTACGAGCAGTACTTC.

This clonotype was seen a single time. J is TRBJ2-5 and V is TRBV6-2 or TRBV6-3; tentatively, D is TRBD1 or TRBD2 (5 bases each). Per the germline V gene, CDR1 is MNHEY and CDR2 is SVGEGT. This CDR3 is 16 amino acids long. V shed 0 bases and J shed 4 bases, with 15 bases lying between them. The CDR3 protein is CASSYSMSGQGETQYF. The CDR3 DNA is TGTGCCAGCAGTTACTCGATGTCGGGGCAGGGAGAGACCCAGTACTTC.

A few counts support this clonotype. The chain links TRBV7-3 to TRBJ2-3, with 9 bases lining up with TRBD1. CDR1 and CDR2 (germline): SGHTA, FQGTGA. J was trimmed by 0 bases and V by 5 bases; bases with no gene match: 3. This CDR3 is 15 amino acids long. CDR3: CASSNRGRSTDTQYF. CDR3 bases: TGTGCCAGCAGCAACAGGGGGCGTAGCACAGATACGCAGTATTTT.

On this clonotype: The germline gene is not matched at one end of the junction; a read error may be the cause. This rearrangement joins TRBV6-5 to TRBJ1-2, with a tentative D call TRBD1 (6 bases). Germline V gene data show CDR1 as MNHEY and CDR2 as SVGAGI. CDR3 length: 16 amino acids. This CDR3 reads CASNYGGPGDNYGYTF. The CDR3 DNA follows: TGTGCCAGCAATTACGGGGGGCCCGGGGATAACTATGGCTACACCTTC.

This clonotype was counted many times. The rearrangement joins TRBV18 to TRBJ2-2; no definite D call. This CDR3 comprises 13 residues. V lost 3 bases to trimming and J lost 3 bases, with 5 bases between them. Germline V gene data show CDR1 as KGHSH and CDR2 as LQKENI. CDR3 sequence (DNA): TGTGCCAGCTCACCTACTTACACCGGGGAGCTGTTTTTT. Encoded protein: CASSPTYTGELFF.

V gene TRBV29-1 combines with J gene TRBJ2-2; TRBD1 agrees at 8 bases. Germline assignment: CDR1 SQVTM and CDR2 ANQGSEA. V lost 6 bases to trimming and J lost 5 bases; unmatched junction nucleotides: 8. This CDR3 contains 14 residues. The CDR3 nucleotides read TGCAGCGTCAGAGGACAGGGTATGACCGGGGAGCTGTTTTTT. Translating gives CSVRGQGMTGELFF.

This clonotype was observed at least ten times. The rearrangement links TRBV10-2 to TRBJ1-4; no clear D gene. This CDR3 is 13 amino acids long. The V end was cut by 4 bases, the J end by 10 bases, with 13 bases between. Germline V gives CDR1 WSHSY, CDR2 SAAADI. Here the CDR3 reads CASSGTPEAKLFF. The CDR3, as DNA: TGCGCCAGCAGTGGGACCCCAGAGGCAAAACTGTTTTTT.

This clonotype was observed many times. The chain joins TRBV11-1 to TRBJ1-3; D call uncertain. Trimming took off 5 bases at V and 2 bases at J, with 13 bases between the two ends. CDR3 length: 15 amino acids. Germline V CDR1 and CDR2: SGHAT, FQDESV (reference sequence). In nucleotides, the CDR3 is TGTGCCAGCAGCAGACAACCGGTACCTGGAAACACCATATATTTT. This encodes CASSRQPVPGNTIYF.

Turning to this clonotype: This may be a read error, as it is one base from a much larger clone. This sequence joins TRBV29-1 and TRBJ2-1; 16 bases agree with TRBD2. The end of the DNA fits TRBJ2-7 better, so the J call may be wrong. Germline CDR1 and CDR2: SQVTM and ANQGSEA. The CDR3 has 17 amino acids. Written as DNA, the CDR3 is TGCAGCGCTGCGCCGGGACTAGCGGGAGGGCCTCCACATGAGCAGTACTTC. Protein sequence: CSAAPGLAGGPPHEQYF.

This clonotype appeared many times. The CDR3 DNA sequence: TGTGCCAGCAGCATGATTAAGAACACTGAAGCTTTCTTT. Translating gives CASSMIKNTEAFF. The genes are TRBV7-3 and TRBJ1-1; no firm D call. From germline, CDR1 is SGHTA and CDR2 FQGTGA. V was shortened by 5 bases and J by 1 base, with 8 bases between the two germline ends. The CDR3 loop spans 13 amino acids.

This clonotype was seen a few times. CDR3 region: CSARGLAGGQDTQYF. The CDR3 region has the DNA TGCAGTGCTAGGGGACTAGCGGGAGGGCAAGATACGCAGTATTTT. V gene TRBV20-1 combines with J gene TRBJ2-3; 16 bases are a match to TRBD2. The V gene end was trimmed by 3 bases and the J gene end by 5 bases; junction bases not matched to a gene: 2. Germline V CDR1 and CDR2: DFQATT, SNEGSKA (reference sequence). The CDR3 extends over 15 amino acids.

This rearrangement joins TRBV4-1 to TRBJ1-5, with TRBD1 as a possible D gene (5 bases). Germline lookup yields CDR1 MGHRA and CDR2 YSYEKL. V was clipped by 2 bases and J by 0 bases, with 11 bases between them. The CDR3 is 16 amino acids. The CDR3 bases are TGCGCCAGCAGCCAAATCCAGGGTCATAGCAATCAGCCCCAGCATTTT. As protein: CASSQIQGHSNQPQHF.

As concerns this clonotype: Relative to the germline gene, one junction end is altered; a read error may explain this. J is TRBJ1-2 and V is TRBV7-2; a possible D gene is TRBD1 (5 bases). The length of the CDR3 is 12 residues. CDR1 and CDR2 from the germline V gene are SGHTA and FQGNSA. This CDR3 reads CVSSRADYGYTF. Written as DNA, the CDR3 is TGTGTCAGCAGCAGGGCGGACTATGGCTACACCTTC.

This clonotype showed up many times. The rearrangement uses TRBV2 and TRBJ1-6; possible D gene TRBD1, 5 bases. CDR3 length: 14 residues. Trimming removed 3 bases from V and 7 bases from J, with 10 bases in between. Germline lookup yields CDR1 SNHLY and CDR2 FYNNEI. The CDR3 spells CASSDRGRNSPLHF. The CDR3 bases are TGTGCCAGCAGTGACCGGGGACGGAATTCACCCCTCCACTTT.

This clonotype showed up many times. The CDR3 nucleotides are TGTGCCAGCAGCTTGTGGGGCTCCTACGAGCAGTACTTC. This encodes CASSLWGSYEQYF. The rearrangement links TRBV7-2 to TRBJ2-7; D remains ambiguous. In germline, CDR1 is SGHTA, CDR2 FQGNSA. V dropped 3 bases and J dropped 0 bases, with 6 bases sitting between them. CDR3 length: 13 amino acids.

This clonotype was counted many times. The CDR3 DNA reads TGCAGCGTTGAAGAGTGGAAGAACACTGAAGCTTTCTTT. Protein sequence: CSVEEWKNTEAFF. The chain has TRBV29-1 and TRBJ1-1; D call uncertain. This CDR3 is 13 amino acids long. CDR1 is SQVTM and CDR2 is ANQGSEA in the germline V gene. Between the trimmed V and J ends, which lost 0 bases and 1 base, there was a span of 6 bases. The whole variable domain, remainder taken from reference TRBV29-1 and TRBJ1-1, is SAVISQKPSRDICQRGTSLTIQCQVDSQVTMMFWYRQQPGQSLTLIATANQGSEATYESGFVIDKFPISRPNLTFSTLTVSNMSPEDSSIYLCSVEEWKNTEAFFGQGTRLTVV.

The V gene is TRBV9, the J gene TRBJ2-2; 8 nucleotides line up with TRBD1. The CDR3 contains 15 residues. The junction had 3 bases not matched to a gene; V was cut back by 3 bases and J by 2 bases. Germline CDR1 and CDR2: SGDLS and YYNGEE. DNA for the CDR3: TGTGCCAGCAGCGAGGGACAGGTTAACACCGGGGAGCTGTTTTTT. It yields the protein CASSEGQVNTGELFF.

This clonotype was recorded at least ten times. The V and J genes are TRBV18 and TRBJ2-3; no clear D gene. This CDR3 has 12 amino acids. V was clipped by 3 bases and J by 4 bases, with 5 bases between them. Germline values: CDR1 KGHSH, CDR2 LQKENI. The CDR3 coding sequence is TGTGCCAGCTCACCCTTGGCAGATACGCAGTATTTT. Translated, it gives CASSPLADTQYF.

The chain carries TRBV9 and TRBJ2-7; D possibly corresponds to TRBD2 (5 bases). Between the trimmed V and J ends, which lost 3 bases and 0 bases, there was a span of 16 bases. This CDR3 is built from 16 residues. In germline, CDR1 is SGDLS, CDR2 YYNGEE. The CDR3 reads CASSGGGAASSYEQYF. The CDR3 bases are TGTGCCAGCAGCGGCGGCGGAGCGGCAAGCTCCTACGAGCAGTACTTC.

This clonotype has a count of ten or more. The genes are TRBV18 and TRBJ2-1, with TRBD2 identical over 9 bases. Trimming took 3 bases from V and 8 from J; bases not matched to a gene: 8. Per germline, CDR1 KGHSH and CDR2 LQKENI. The CDR3 extends over 15 amino acids. CDR3 DNA sequence: TGTGCCAGCTCACCCCGGGTAGCGGGAGTTGATGAGCAGTTCTTC. Its translation is CASSPRVAGVDEQFF. The full variable domain, with the rest looked up from reference TRBV18 and TRBJ2-1, is NAGVMQNPRHLVRRRGQEARLRCSPMKGHSHVYWYRQLPEEGLKFMVYLQKENIIDESGMPKERFSAEFPKEGPSILRIQQVVRGDSAAYFCASSPRVAGVDEQFFGPGTRLTVL.

The chain recombines TRBV2 with TRBJ2-3; 7 bases are shared with TRBD1. This CDR3 contains 13 residues. Per germline, CDR1 SNHLY and CDR2 FYNNEI. J was trimmed by 2 bases and V by 8 bases; bases with no gene match: 4. DNA for the CDR3: TGTGCCAGCTTACAGGGGCCCACAGATACGCAGTATTTT. Its translation: CASLQGPTDTQYF. Looking up the rest from reference TRBV2 and TRBJ2-3 gives the full variable domain: EPEVTQTPSHQVTQMGQEVILRCVPISNHLYFYWYRQILGQKVEFLVSFYNNEISEKSEIFDDQFSVERPDGSNFTLKIRSTKLEDSAMYFCASLQGPTDTQYFGPGTRLTVL.

CDR3 nucleotide sequence: TGTGCCAGCAGTTTCGGCCGGGGTGAAGCTTTCTTT. Translating gives CASSFGRGEAFF. V is TRBV12-3 or TRBV12-4 and J is TRBJ1-1; D gene uncertain. The V end lost 3 bases, the J end lost 7 bases, and 9 bases lay between the germline ends. The CDR3 is 12 residues long.

The chain carries TRBV19 and TRBJ1-1; 8 nucleotides agree with TRBD1. The CDR3 is 15 amino acids. Trimming removed 5 bases from V and 1 base from J; junction bases left unmatched: 6. From germline, CDR1 is LNHDA and CDR2 SQIVND (reference sequence). The chain's CDR3 is CASSRDRGENTEAFF. The CDR3, as DNA: TGTGCCAGTAGTCGAGACAGGGGCGAGAACACTGAAGCTTTCTTT. Based on the CDR3 plus reference TRBV19 and TRBJ1-1, the full variable domain is DGGITQSPKYLFRKEGQNVTLSCEQNLNHDAMYWYRQDPGQGLRLIYYSQIVNDFQKGDIAEGYSVSREKKESFPLTVTSAQKNPTAFYLCASSRDRGENTEAFFGQGTRLTVV.

This clonotype was seen at least ten times. The chain employs TRBV2 and TRBJ1-4, with D unclear. V was shortened by 4 bases and J by 3 bases, with 15 bases between the two germline ends. Germline V gene lookup returns CDR1 SNHLY and CDR2 FYNNEI. The CDR3 is made up of 16 amino acids. DNA for the CDR3: TGTGCCAGCAGTGGAGTCAGGTCTGCAGCTAATGAAAAACTGTTTTTT. Amino acids: CASSGVRSAANEKLFF.

This clonotype appeared a few times. This sequence joins TRBV6-2 or TRBV6-3 and TRBJ2-7; D not resolved. Germline V gene data show CDR1 as MNHEY and CDR2 as SVGEGT. The CDR3 covers 11 residues. The ends were cut back, 9 bases at V and 2 bases at J, with 8 bases in the middle. CDR3 residues: CASTNAYEQYF. CDR3 in DNA: TGTGCCAGTACGAACGCCTACGAGCAGTACTTC.

The rearrangement joins TRBV12-3 or TRBV12-4 to TRBJ2-3; 8 positions match TRBD2. After removal of 4 bases from V and 6 bases from J, the junction contained 9 bases not matched to a gene. This CDR3 region has 15 residues. CDR3 in amino acids: CASSSYREGQDTQYF. In DNA, the CDR3 is TGTGCCAGCAGTTCGTACCGGGAGGGCCAGGATACGCAGTATTTT.

The V and J genes are TRBV2 and TRBJ1-3; D gene uncertain. V lost 4 bases and J lost 1, with 14 bases in between. The CDR3 is 16 amino acids. Germline CDR1 reads SNHLY; CDR2 reads FYNNEI. The CDR3 nucleotides read TGTGCCAGCAGTGGGAGTGCTGGTGTTTCTGGAAACACCATATATTTT. It specifies CASSGSAGVSGNTIYF. Complete variable domain (other parts from reference TRBV2 and TRBJ1-3): EPEVTQTPSHQVTQMGQEVILRCVPISNHLYFYWYRQILGQKVEFLVSFYNNEISEKSEIFDDQFSVERPDGSNFTLKIRSTKLEDSAMYFCASSGSAGVSGNTIYFGEGSWLTVV.

This clonotype was observed at least ten times. J is TRBJ1-1 and V is TRBV5-1; 7 bases agree with TRBD1. This CDR3 comprises 16 residues. The junction had 12 bases not matched to a gene; V was cut back by 4 bases and J by 3 bases. Germline-derived CDR1 and CDR2 are SGHRS and YFSETQ. CDR3 sequence reads: CASSRDRQGGDTEAFF. The CDR3 DNA reads as TGCGCCAGCAGCAGGGACCGACAGGGCGGAGACACTGAAGCTTTCTTT.